Presented here are 28 T cell receptor beta chains from one specimen sequenced in a study of long-term antiretroviral therapy in people with HIV. An immunoSEQ assay, version v3.0, was performed at survey level. Profiled with immunoSEQ multiplex PCR; TCRdb holds only in-frame clones, not every one. The top ten hold approximately 15% of the sample, which has under 20,000 clones, over 70% seen once. The source material was unsorted PBMCs, sampled less than 2.2 years before starting antiretroviral therapy. These receptors all stem from a man aged 25 to 40 with HIV.

The chain carries TRBV6-1 and TRBJ2-7; D not certain. Germline CDR1 MNHNS, CDR2 SASEGT. This CDR3 spans 12 amino acids. Trimming removed 1 base at V and 3 bases at J, with 4 bases between. CDR3 in amino acids: CASSEEHYEQYF. Written as DNA, the CDR3 is TGTGCCAGCAGTGAAGAGCACTACGAGCAGTACTTC.

This clone has only a few counts. The chain joins TRBV15 to TRBJ1-2, with a weak D call TRBD1 (5 bases). The CDR3 covers 15 residues. Germline V CDR1 and CDR2: LNHNV, YYDKDF (reference sequence). V lost 5 bases and J 2 bases, leaving 15 bases between the germline ends. CDR3 region: CATSSGRGANYGYTF. The CDR3 region has the DNA TGTGCCACCAGCTCCGGGCGGGGCGCCAACTATGGCTACACCTTC.

J is TRBJ2-7 and V is TRBV27; possible D gene TRBD2, 5 bases. This CDR3 has 14 amino acids. From germline, CDR1 is MNHEY and CDR2 SMNVEV (reference sequence). Trimming took off 2 bases at V and 2 bases at J, with 10 bases between the two ends. The CDR3: CASSLVGLAYEQYF. The CDR3 nucleotides are TGTGCCAGCAGTTTAGTTGGACTTGCCTACGAGCAGTACTTC.

The chain is built from TRBV4-1 and TRBJ2-3; 10 bases agree with TRBD2. J lost 4 bases, V lost 0 bases, and 10 bases had no gene match. This CDR3 contains 18 residues. CDR1 and CDR2 (germline): MGHRA, YSYEKL. CDR3 sequence reads: CASSQDGRAGGPPDTQYF. The CDR3 DNA follows: TGCGCCAGCAGCCAAGATGGGAGAGCGGGGGGGCCCCCAGATACGCAGTATTTT.

The CDR3: CASSQEWAAHSYEQYF. CDR3 nucleotide sequence: TGCGCCAGCAGCCAAGAATGGGCGGCCCATTCTTACGAGCAGTACTTC. V is TRBV4-1 and J is TRBJ2-7; no clear D gene. Germline values: CDR1 MGHRA, CDR2 YSYEKL. The CDR3 totals 16 residues. V lost 0 bases to trimming and J lost 4 bases, with 16 bases between them.

The chain combines TRBV14 with TRBJ2-5; D is undetermined. This CDR3 is built from 14 residues. CDR1 SGHDN and CDR2 FVKESK come from the germline V gene. Trimming took off 0 bases at V and 2 bases at J, with 7 bases between the two ends. This CDR3 is CASSQDLNQETQYF. CDR3 nucleotide sequence: TGTGCCAGCAGCCAAGATCTCAATCAAGAGACCCAGTACTTC.

The chain uses TRBV27 and TRBJ2-2; D unresolved. The CDR3 sequence is 15 residues long. V lost 3 bases and J lost 2, with 10 bases in between. CDR1 is MNHEY, CDR2 SMNVEV, per germline (reference sequence). The CDR3 DNA is TGTGCCAGCAGTTTTCAGCGCCCAAACACCGGGGAGCTGTTTTTT. Protein sequence: CASSFQRPNTGELFF.

The chain is built from TRBV14 and TRBJ2-1; TRBD1 or TRBD2 may be the D gene (5 bases each). V shed 6 bases and J shed 6 bases, with 15 bases lying between them. This CDR3 is built from 14 residues. Germline V lookup: CDR1 SGHDN, CDR2 FVKESK. CDR3 sequence reads: CASRGPGYANEQFF. CDR3 sequence (DNA): TGTGCCAGCAGGGGACCAGGGTATGCCAATGAGCAGTTCTTC.

The rearrangement links TRBV19 to TRBJ2-3, with 8 bases lining up with TRBD1. CDR3 length equals 16 residues. Per the germline V gene, CDR1 is LNHDA and CDR2 is SQIVND (reference sequence). V trimming: 5 bases; J trimming: 5 bases; junction bases outside the gene matches: 12. The CDR3 is CASSPGPGTGRDTQYF. CDR3 nucleotide sequence: TGTGCCAGTAGTCCAGGCCCCGGGACAGGAAGAGATACGCAGTATTTT.

The chain carries TRBV5-6 and TRBJ2-7, with 9 bases identical to TRBD1. The V gene's germline CDR1 is SGHDT and CDR2 YYEEEE. The junction had 8 bases not matched to a gene; V was cut back by 4 bases and J by 3 bases. The CDR3 loop spans 15 amino acids. This chain's CDR3 is CASSPAGTGIYEQYF. DNA of the CDR3: TGTGCCAGCAGCCCCGCAGGGACAGGGATCTACGAGCAGTACTTC.

This clone has more than one count but fewer than ten. V gene TRBV18 combines with J gene TRBJ1-2; D is ambiguous. The CDR3 length is 17 residues. Germline V gene data show CDR1 as KGHSH and CDR2 as LQKENI. V lost 0 bases and J lost 4, with 18 bases in between. The CDR3 loop is CASSPPVQSSLGYGYTF. DNA for the CDR3: TGTGCCAGCTCACCACCGGTTCAGTCCTCATTAGGCTATGGCTACACCTTC.

This clone appeared once. The genes are TRBV15 and TRBJ1-5; D might be TRBD1 (5 bases). CDR1 and CDR2 (germline): LNHNV, YYDKDF (reference sequence). Trimming removed 0 bases from V and 1 base from J, with 7 bases in between. This CDR3 region has 15 residues. CDR3 loop: CATSRDWGSNQPQHF. CDR3 sequence (DNA): TGTGCCACCAGCAGAGATTGGGGGAGCAATCAGCCCCAGCATTTT.

This clone was seen only once. The chain recombines TRBV5-4 with TRBJ1-1, with a tentative D call TRBD1 (6 bases). V gave up 5 bases and J gave up 0 bases, with 11 bases separating them. The CDR3 contains 14 residues. Germline lookup yields CDR1 SGHNT and CDR2 YYREEE (reference sequence). CDR3 sequence: CASRGQPMNTEAFF. CDR3 DNA: TGTGCCAGCAGGGGACAACCCATGAACACTGAAGCTTTCTTT.

The V call is TRBV7-9, the J call TRBJ2-1; the D is unclear. The CDR3 loop spans 13 amino acids. Trimming pared 3 bases from V and 7 bases from J, leaving 10 bases between. Germline CDR1 and CDR2: SEHNR and FQNEAQ (reference sequence). The CDR3 protein is CASSFAGSNEQFF. CDR3 nucleotide sequence: TGTGCCAGCAGCTTTGCTGGGTCGAATGAGCAGTTCTTC. Drawing the rest from reference TRBV7-9 and TRBJ2-1, the complete variable domain is DTGVSQNPRHKITKRGQNVTFRCDPISEHNRLYWYRQTLGQGPEFLTYFQNEAQLEKSRLLSDRFSAERPKGSFSTLEIQRTEQGDSAMYLCASSFAGSNEQFFGPGTRLTVL.

V is TRBV7-2 and J is TRBJ2-7, with D perhaps TRBD2 (5 bases). V was cut by 5 bases and J by 2 bases, with 19 bases left in between. Germline-derived CDR1 and CDR2 are SGHTA and FQGNSA. This CDR3 is 16 amino acids long. CDR3 in amino acids: CASSRGEDSPTYEQYF. CDR3 DNA sequence: TGTGCCAGCAGCCGGGGAGAGGACTCCCCAACCTACGAGCAGTACTTC.

The chain is built from TRBV6-4 and TRBJ1-2; 8 bases agree with TRBD1. This CDR3 is 14 amino acids long. The J segment lost 4 bases and the V segment lost 6 bases, leaving 7 bases of the junction unmatched. From germline, CDR1 is MRHNA and CDR2 SNTAGT. The CDR3 reads CASSNGTGLYGYTF. CDR3 nucleotide sequence: TGTGCCAGCAGCAACGGGACAGGACTCTATGGCTACACCTTC.

This clone was found once. The chain uses TRBV27 and TRBJ1-1; no clear D. Germline V CDR1 and CDR2: MNHEY, SMNVEV (reference sequence). Trimming shortened V by 2 bases and J by 1 base, and 8 bases separated the two germline ends. CDR3 length equals 14 residues. The CDR3 region is CASSLKQANTEAFF. CDR3 in DNA: TGTGCCAGCAGTTTAAAGCAGGCGAACACTGAAGCTTTCTTT.

The chain links TRBV5-5 to TRBJ2-3, with 12 bases lining up with TRBD2. Germline V gives CDR1 SGHKS, CDR2 YYEKEE (reference sequence). This CDR3 has 15 amino acids. Trimming removed 1 base from V and 6 bases from J; junction bases left unmatched: 3. CDR3 in amino acids: CASSLRTSGIDTQYF. The CDR3 nucleotides read TGTGCCAGCAGCTTGAGGACTAGCGGGATTGATACGCAGTATTTT.

The V and J genes are TRBV9 and TRBJ1-1; D unresolved. Per the germline V gene, CDR1 is SGDLS and CDR2 is YYNGEE. The CDR3 contains 15 residues. The ends were cut back, 0 bases at V and 1 base at J, with 10 bases in the middle. CDR3 in DNA: TGTGCCAGCAGCGTAGAAGCGCTTGGGAACACTGAAGCTTTCTTT. It is translated as CASSVEALGNTEAFF.

Comments on this clone: This sample also contains other DNA sequences that code for the same CDR3. The CDR3 loop is CASSFSGGPSYEQYF. The CDR3, as DNA: TGTGCCAGCAGCTTCAGCGGGGGTCCCTCCTACGAGCAGTACTTC. J is TRBJ2-7 and V is TRBV7-3, with 8 positions matching TRBD2. Per the germline V gene, CDR1 is SGHTA and CDR2 is FQGTGA. After removal of 3 bases from V and 0 bases from J, the junction contained 4 bases not matched to a gene. This CDR3 region has 15 residues.

This clone showed up just a few times. The CDR3 protein is CASTSVWTDSPLHF. The CDR3 DNA follows: TGTGCCAGCACGAGCGTGTGGACTGATTCACCCCTCCACTTT. The rearrangement uses TRBV6-4 and TRBJ1-6; D gene unclear. V was clipped by 7 bases and J by 8 bases, with 15 bases between them. The germline V gene encodes CDR1 MRHNA and CDR2 SNTAGT. The CDR3 is 14 amino acids.

This chain connects TRBV29-1 to TRBJ2-7; perhaps TRBD1 as D (6 bases). The V gene lost 3 bases and the J gene lost 0 bases, with 15 bases spanning the gap. The CDR3 totals 15 residues. Germline values: CDR1 SQVTM, CDR2 ANQGSEA. CDR3 sequence (DNA): TGCAGCGTTGAGTTGGACAGCAAGAGCTCCTACGAGCAGTACTTC. Translating it yields CSVELDSKSSYEQYF.

The chain couples TRBV30 to TRBJ2-3; 8 bases line up with TRBD2. The length of the CDR3 is 19 residues. Germline V gene sequence: CDR1 GTSNPN, CDR2 SVGIG (reference sequence). The J segment lost 3 bases and the V segment lost 0 bases, leaving 17 bases of the junction unmatched. This chain's CDR3 is CAWSVGRGGISGITDTQYF. As DNA, the CDR3 is TGTGCCTGGAGTGTAGGAAGGGGGGGAATTAGCGGGATAACAGATACGCAGTATTTT.

This clone was seen a handful of times. This chain links TRBV5-1 with TRBJ2-7, with D maybe TRBD2 (5 bases). Germline V gene sequence: CDR1 SGHRS, CDR2 YFSETQ. Trimming took off 7 bases at V and 7 bases at J, with 18 bases between the two ends. The CDR3 loop spans 13 amino acids. Written as DNA, the CDR3 is TGCGCCAGCGGAAGAGGGCCGTCGGGGGAGCAGTACTTC. This translates into CASGRGPSGEQYF.

V usage is TRBV5-4 and J usage is TRBJ2-2; no clear D. The CDR3 runs to 16 residues. The germline gives CDR1 SGHNT, CDR2 YYREEE (reference sequence). V dropped 6 bases and J dropped 1 base, with 16 bases sitting between them. CDR3 protein: CASTGEGRQNTGELFF. The DNA for the CDR3 is TGTGCCAGCACTGGGGAAGGAAGGCAGAACACCGGGGAGCTGTTTTTT. The whole variable domain, remainder taken from reference TRBV5-4 and TRBJ2-2, is ETGVTQSPTHLIKTRGQQVTLRCSSQSGHNTVSWYQQALGQGPQFIFQYYREEENGRGNFPPRFSGLQFPNYSSELNVNALELDDSALYLCASTGEGRQNTGELFFGEGSRLTVL.

This chain links TRBV21-1 with TRBJ2-7; the D segment call TRBD2 is taken from the table without a DNA check. TRBV21-1 is an annotated pseudogene. The CDR3 covers 15 residues. The DNA for the CDR3 is TGTGCCAGCAGTTCAAGCGGGGGATCTACCTACGAGCAGTACTTC. It encodes CASSSSGGSTYEQYF.

This clone was detected a few times. The chain recombines TRBV6-5 with TRBJ2-7; TRBD1 is a possible D gene (6 bases). Trimming stripped 2 bases from V and 6 bases from J, with 8 bases between. Germline V gives CDR1 MNHEY, CDR2 SVGAGI. The CDR3 loop spans 12 amino acids. The CDR3 is CASSYGGSEQYF. The CDR3 nucleotides are TGTGCCAGCAGTTACGGGGGCTCCGAGCAGTACTTC.

This rearrangement joins TRBV7-3 to TRBJ2-1; TRBD2 matches at 9 bases. V shed 2 bases and J 1 base; nucleotides not matched to a gene: 0. Germline CDR1 SGHTA, CDR2 FQGTGA. The length of the CDR3 is 15 residues. The CDR3 sequence is CASSLLAGSYNEQFF. The CDR3 nucleotides are TGTGCCAGCAGCTTACTAGCGGGATCCTACAATGAGCAGTTCTTC. Full variable domain (missing parts from reference TRBV7-3 and TRBJ2-1): GAGVSQTPSNKVTEKGKYVELRCDPISGHTALYWYRQSLGQGPEFLIYFQGTGAADDSGLPNDRFFAVRPEGSVSTLKIQRTERGDSAVYLCASSLLAGSYNEQFFGPGTRLTVL.